Shown below are 29 T cell receptor beta chains from a single sample sequenced in a study of cytomegalovirus exposure and HLA in healthy donors. The PCR contained 60 Vbeta and 13 Jbeta primers. TCRdb's copy holds only in-frame clones and misses some; the assay was immunoSEQ multiplex PCR. Among more than 130,000 clones listed, roughly three quarters were seen once. Sequenced: PBMCs. The source is a woman in her forties or fifties in good health and CMV-seronegative.

The V gene is TRBV5-6, the J gene TRBJ2-7; D possibly corresponds to TRBD1 (6 bases). CDR1 SGHDT and CDR2 YYEEEE come from the germline V gene. V was shortened by 3 bases and J by 1 base, with 11 bases between the two germline ends. The CDR3 loop spans 14 amino acids. The CDR3 sequence is CASSSSRGSYEQYF. The CDR3 DNA reads TGTGCCAGCAGCTCTAGCAGGGGTTCCTACGAGCAGTACTTC.

The chain couples TRBV28 to TRBJ1-4, with D tentatively TRBD1 (6 bases). Trimming removed 3 bases at V and 12 bases at J, with 14 bases between. The germline V gene has CDR1 MDHEN and CDR2 SYDVKM. This CDR3 comprises 13 residues. The CDR3 region is CASSFRTGKELFF. As DNA, the CDR3 is TGTGCCAGCAGTTTTCGAACAGGGAAGGAACTGTTTTTT.

J is TRBJ1-6 and V is TRBV30; D unclear. CDR3 length: 14 residues. The V gene lost 2 bases and the J gene lost 6 bases, with 11 bases spanning the gap. Germline V gene lookup returns CDR1 GTSNPN and CDR2 SVGIG (reference sequence). The CDR3 DNA reads as TGTGCCTGGAGTCTAAGACACTTTAATTCACCCCTCCACTTT. Amino acids: CAWSLRHFNSPLHF.

The V and J genes are TRBV11-3 and TRBJ2-1; 14 bases line up with TRBD2. Unmatched junction bases numbered 14, after V lost 5 bases and J lost 5 bases. Germline V lookup: CDR1 SGHNT, CDR2 YENEEA. CDR3 length: 19 amino acids. The CDR3 is CASSLTTTSGGAKNNEQFF. DNA for the CDR3: TGTGCCAGCAGCCTCACGACGACTAGCGGGGGGGCCAAAAACAATGAGCAGTTCTTC.

This chain uses TRBV11-2 with TRBJ1-3, with D unresolved. V gave up 6 bases and J gave up 7 bases, with 19 bases separating them. The CDR3 length is 15 residues. In germline, CDR1 is SGHAT, CDR2 FQNNGV. In DNA form, the CDR3 reads TGTGCCAGCAGTCAGGAATTGGTGAGGACTAACACCATATATTTT. Its translation: CASSQELVRTNTIYF.

This clone was seen only a few times. The V call is TRBV15, the J call TRBJ1-6; possible D gene TRBD1, 5 bases. The length of the CDR3 is 15 residues. Trimming stripped 3 bases from V and 13 bases from J, with 19 bases between. CDR1 and CDR2 from the germline V gene are LNHNV and YYDKDF (reference sequence). The CDR3 DNA is TGTGCCACCAGCAGTGAACGCACGGGGGGGGTGCCCCTCCACTTT. Encoded protein: CATSSERTGGVPLHF.

This chain uses TRBV11-2 with TRBJ2-7; 9 bases line up with TRBD1. The CDR3 loop spans 16 amino acids. Germline CDR1 reads SGHAT; CDR2 reads FQNNGV. V shed 5 bases, J shed 1 base, and the junction held 9 bases outside the gene matches. The DNA for the CDR3 is TGTGCCAGCAGCCCCTCCGGGACAGGGAGTTCCTACGAGCAGTACTTC. Amino acid sequence: CASSPSGTGSSYEQYF.

The V call is TRBV29-1, the J call TRBJ2-7; D is perhaps TRBD1 (6 bases). Trimming cost V 7 bases and J 1 base, with 11 bases left between them. Per the germline V gene, CDR1 is SQVTM and CDR2 is ANQGSEA. The CDR3 has 12 amino acids. CDR3 sequence reads: CSANRDSYEQYF. DNA of the CDR3: TGCAGCGCCAACAGGGATTCCTACGAGCAGTACTTC.

A few counts support this clone. The chain carries TRBV9 and TRBJ1-3; the D is unclear. From germline, CDR1 is SGDLS and CDR2 YYNGEE. V was shortened by 5 bases and J by 3 bases, with 3 bases between the two germline ends. This CDR3 contains 11 residues. CDR3 in DNA: TGTGCCAGCAGTATTGGAAACACCATATATTTT. It translates to CASSIGNTIYF.

This clone appeared a single time. The chain employs TRBV7-9 and TRBJ2-3, with D hard to call. The CDR3 is 15 residues long. Germline V gene lookup returns CDR1 SEHNR and CDR2 FQNEAQ (reference sequence). Trimming cost V 3 bases and J 2 bases, with 12 bases left between them. Here the CDR3 reads CASSFEDPPTDTQYF. The CDR3 DNA reads as TGTGCCAGCAGCTTTGAGGATCCACCCACAGATACGCAGTATTTT.

This clone has just a few counts. The chain employs TRBV10-3 and TRBJ2-5; 7 bases map to TRBD1. The CDR3 is made up of 14 amino acids. J was trimmed by 4 bases and V by 2 bases; bases with no gene match: 4. From germline, CDR1 is ENHRY and CDR2 SYGVKD. CDR3 protein: CAISEGAGGETQYF. The CDR3 region has the DNA TGTGCCATCAGTGAGGGGGCAGGGGGAGAGACCCAGTACTTC.

This chain connects TRBV7-6 to TRBJ2-2, with D maybe TRBD2 (7 bases). The CDR3 runs to 16 residues. The V end was cut by 4 bases, the J end by 3 bases, with 15 bases between. The germline gives CDR1 SGHVS, CDR2 FNYEAQ. As DNA, the CDR3 is TGTGCCAGCAGCTCGTGGGGGGGGCCTTACACCGGGGAGCTGTTTTTT. It specifies CASSSWGGPYTGELFF.

The chain combines TRBV5-1 with TRBJ2-3; TRBD2 matches 16 bases. Germline V lookup: CDR1 SGHRS, CDR2 YFSETQ. This CDR3 is 17 amino acids long. V lost 4 bases, J lost 1 base, and 3 bases stayed unmatched. The CDR3 nucleotides are TGCGCCAGCAGCCGGGGGACTAGCGGGGGGGGCACAGATACGCAGTATTTT. Translating it yields CASSRGTSGGGTDTQYF. Drawing the rest from reference TRBV5-1 and TRBJ2-3, the complete variable domain is KAGVTQTPRYLIKTRGQQVTLSCSPISGHRSVSWYQQTPGQGLQFLFEYFSETQRNKGNFPGRFSGRQFSNSRSEMNVSTLELGDSALYLCASSRGTSGGGTDTQYFGPGTRLTVL.

This sequence joins TRBV29-1 and TRBJ1-4, with D maybe TRBD1 (5 bases). The V end was cut by 4 bases, the J end by 8 bases, with 11 bases between. This CDR3 has 12 amino acids. CDR1 and CDR2 from the germline V gene are SQVTM and ANQGSEA. CDR3 nucleotides: TGCAGCGTTGGGGGCGTTGGGGAAAAACTGTTTTTT. Protein product: CSVGGVGEKLFF.

This rearrangement joins TRBV27 to TRBJ1-1; a weak D match, TRBD1 (6 bases). The CDR3 runs 16 residues. The V gene's germline CDR1 is MNHEY and CDR2 SMNVEV (reference sequence). V was trimmed by 5 bases and J by 0 bases, leaving 16 bases between them. CDR3 nucleotide sequence: TGTGCCAGCAGTGAAGGACAGAGCCACATGAACACTGAAGCTTTCTTT. Its protein product is CASSEGQSHMNTEAFF.

The V and J genes are TRBV19 and TRBJ2-1; D perhaps matches TRBD2 (6 bases). CDR3 length: 15 residues. Germline-derived CDR1 and CDR2 are LNHDA and SQIVND (reference sequence). Deletions cut 4 bases from V and 7 bases from J, with 17 bases between. DNA of the CDR3: TGTGCCAGTAGTAGAGACCCCGGGGGATATAATGAGCAGTTCTTC. This translates into CASSRDPGGYNEQFF.

This chain links TRBV6-1 with TRBJ2-3, with 9 bases lining up with TRBD1. The CDR3 has 16 residues. Germline CDR1 MNHNS, CDR2 SASEGT. V lost 3 bases, J lost 3 bases, and 7 bases stayed unmatched. The CDR3 DNA reads TGTGCCAGCAGTGAGGGGACAGGGCAAGGGACAGATACGCAGTATTTT. Encoded protein: CASSEGTGQGTDTQYF.

This clone came up once. This rearrangement joins TRBV30 to TRBJ2-4, with TRBD1 identical over 8 bases. V was clipped by 8 bases and J by 8 bases; unmatched bases: 5. This CDR3 is built from 11 residues. CDR1 and CDR2 from the germline V gene are GTSNPN and SVGIG (reference sequence). The CDR3 sequence: CAITGGDIQYF. The CDR3 coding sequence is TGTGCCATTACAGGGGGAGACATTCAGTACTTC.

The sample holds a few counts of this clone. The chain joins TRBV9 to TRBJ1-2; maybe TRBD1 (6 bases). The CDR3 runs 13 residues. The germline gives CDR1 SGDLS, CDR2 YYNGEE. The V gene lost 5 bases and the J gene lost 2 bases, with 10 bases spanning the gap. This CDR3 reads CASSKDSNYGYTF. DNA for the CDR3: TGTGCCAGCAGTAAGGACAGCAACTATGGCTACACCTTC.

This rearrangement joins TRBV6-4 to TRBJ1-2, with D possibly matching TRBD1 (6 bases). Trimming took off 6 bases at V and 3 bases at J, with 23 bases between the two ends. The CDR3 extends over 17 amino acids. The germline gives CDR1 MRHNA, CDR2 SNTAGT. In nucleotides, the CDR3 is TGTGCCAGCAGGTTTCCGACCAGGACAGCTCGATACTATGGCTACACCTTC. Protein: CASRFPTRTARYYGYTF.

The rearrangement uses TRBV7-2 and TRBJ1-4; no firm D call. Germline CDR1 reads SGHTA; CDR2 reads FQGNSA. V lost 0 bases, J lost 8 bases, and 10 bases lay in between. The CDR3 extends over 14 amino acids. DNA for the CDR3: TGTGCCAGCAGCTTAGCAGGGAGGGAAGAAAAACTGTTTTTT. This translates into CASSLAGREEKLFF.

This chain connects TRBV30 to TRBJ1-5, with TRBD1 identical over 9 bases. The CDR3 totals 14 residues. Germline V gene lookup returns CDR1 GTSNPN and CDR2 SVGIG (reference sequence). V lost 5 bases, J lost 4 bases, and 6 bases stayed unmatched. DNA of the CDR3: TGTGCCTGGTCAAGGACAGGGGCAAATCAGCCCCAGCATTTT. Its translation: CAWSRTGANQPQHF.

The chain has TRBV5-1 and TRBJ2-1; D perhaps matches TRBD2 (5 bases). V was clipped by 4 bases and J by 8 bases, with 16 bases between them. The CDR3 covers 14 residues. Per the germline V gene, CDR1 is SGHRS and CDR2 is YFSETQ. As DNA, the CDR3 is TGCGCCAGCAGCCGGGAACGGGGTAGGGATGAGCAGTTCTTC. Translation: CASSRERGRDEQFF.

The chain employs TRBV13 and TRBJ2-2, with TRBD1 matching over 7 bases. V gave up 4 bases and J gave up 1 base; unmatched junction bases: 6. CDR1 and CDR2 (germline): PRHDT, FYEKMQ (reference sequence). This CDR3 has 16 residues. The CDR3, as DNA: TGTGCCAGCAGCTCCGCACAGGGGCGGAACACCGGGGAGCTGTTTTTT. It is translated as CASSSAQGRNTGELFF.

V is TRBV29-1 and J is TRBJ1-5; no clear D gene. There are 13 residues in the CDR3. The germline V gene has CDR1 SQVTM and CDR2 ANQGSEA. With 4 bases removed from V and 7 bases from J, the gap between germline ends came to 14 bases. The CDR3 region has the DNA TGCAGCGTTGGGTCAGGACCGGGGCAGCCCCAGCATTTT. This sequence encodes CSVGSGPGQPQHF.

The chain combines TRBV30 with TRBJ1-6, with D hard to call. The CDR3 spans 14 residues. Between the trimmed V and J ends, which lost 4 bases and 3 bases, there was a span of 10 bases. Germline CDR1 is GTSNPN and CDR2 is SVGIG (reference sequence). The CDR3 DNA reads TGTGCCTGGACAGGATCTCGCTATAATTCACCCCTCCACTTT. Its translation is CAWTGSRYNSPLHF.

In nucleotides, the CDR3 is TGTGCCATCAGTGAGCTAGACAGGGGGCCTGATCAGCCCCAGCATTTT. Amino acids: CAISELDRGPDQPQHF. The chain couples TRBV10-3 to TRBJ1-5; 10 bases are a match to TRBD1. Unmatched junction bases numbered 6, after V lost 2 bases and J lost 5 bases. The germline V gene encodes CDR1 ENHRY and CDR2 SYGVKD. This CDR3 contains 16 residues.

CDR3 in amino acids: CSVEGGYGYTF. The CDR3 DNA reads as TGCAGCGTTGAGGGGGGCTATGGCTACACCTTC. The chain is built from TRBV29-1 and TRBJ1-2; possible D gene TRBD1, 5 bases. CDR3 length equals 11 residues. With 3 bases removed from V and 4 bases from J, the gap between germline ends came to 6 bases. CDR1 and CDR2 from the germline V gene are SQVTM and ANQGSEA.

The chain is built from TRBV27 and TRBJ2-1, with 13 bases matching TRBD2. Trimming took 5 bases from V and 4 from J; bases not matched to a gene: 2. This CDR3 contains 15 residues. The germline CDR1 and CDR2 sequences are MNHEY and SMNVEV (reference sequence). The CDR3 DNA is TGTGCCAGCAGTGGACTAGCGGGGGCGTACAATGAGCAGTTCTTC. Translating it yields CASSGLAGAYNEQFF.